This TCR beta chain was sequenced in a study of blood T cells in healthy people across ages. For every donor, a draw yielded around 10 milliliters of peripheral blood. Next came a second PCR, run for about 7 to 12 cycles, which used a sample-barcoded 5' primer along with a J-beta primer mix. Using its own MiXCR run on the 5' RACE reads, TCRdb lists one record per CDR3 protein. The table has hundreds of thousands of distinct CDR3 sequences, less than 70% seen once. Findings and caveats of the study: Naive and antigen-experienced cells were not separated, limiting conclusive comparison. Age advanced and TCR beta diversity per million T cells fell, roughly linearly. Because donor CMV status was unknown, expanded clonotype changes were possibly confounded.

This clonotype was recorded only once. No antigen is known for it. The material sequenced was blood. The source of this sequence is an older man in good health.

CDR3 nucleotides: TGTGCCAGCAGCCAAGATTTATTGGGAGCGGTAAATGAGCAGTTCTTC. It translates to CASSQDLLGAVNEQFF. The rearrangement uses TRBV3-1 and TRBJ2-1, with D possibly TRBD2 on 5 matching bases. Germline CDR1 reads LGHDT; CDR2 reads YNNKEL (reference sequence). This CDR3 is built from 16 residues. Trimming cost V 0 bases and J 7 bases, with 16 bases left between them.